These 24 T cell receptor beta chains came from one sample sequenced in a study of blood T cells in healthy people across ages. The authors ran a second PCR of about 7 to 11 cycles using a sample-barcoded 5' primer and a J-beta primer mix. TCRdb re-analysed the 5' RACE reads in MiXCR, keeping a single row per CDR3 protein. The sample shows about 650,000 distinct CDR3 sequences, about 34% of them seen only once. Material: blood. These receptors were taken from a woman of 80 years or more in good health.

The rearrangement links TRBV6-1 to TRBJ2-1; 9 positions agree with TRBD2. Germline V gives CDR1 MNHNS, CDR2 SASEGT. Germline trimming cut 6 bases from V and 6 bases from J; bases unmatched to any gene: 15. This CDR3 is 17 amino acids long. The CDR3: CASRDRLGTSIRNEQFF. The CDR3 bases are TGTGCCAGCAGGGACCGATTAGGGACTAGCATCCGCAATGAGCAGTTCTTC.

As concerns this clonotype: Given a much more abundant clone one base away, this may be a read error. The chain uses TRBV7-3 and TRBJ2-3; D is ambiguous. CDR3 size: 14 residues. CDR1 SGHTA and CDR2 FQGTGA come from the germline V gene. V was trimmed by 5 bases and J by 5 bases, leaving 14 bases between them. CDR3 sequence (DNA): TGTGCCAGCAGCCCGACGTCCTTCCGAGATACGCAGTATTTT. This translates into CASSPTSFRDTQYF.

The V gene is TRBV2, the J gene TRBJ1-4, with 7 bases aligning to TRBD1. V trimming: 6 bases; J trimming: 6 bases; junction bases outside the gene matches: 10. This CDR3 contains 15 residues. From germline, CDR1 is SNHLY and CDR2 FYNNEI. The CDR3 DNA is TGTGCCAGCAGAGCGACACACAGGGGATATGAAAAACTGTTTTTT. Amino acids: CASRATHRGYEKLFF.

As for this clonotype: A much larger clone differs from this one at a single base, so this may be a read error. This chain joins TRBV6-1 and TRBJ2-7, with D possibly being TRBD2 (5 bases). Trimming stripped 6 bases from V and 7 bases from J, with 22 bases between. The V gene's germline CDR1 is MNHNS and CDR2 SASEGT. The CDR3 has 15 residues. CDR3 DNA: TGTGCCAGCAGATTGGACGGGGATCACTACAATGAGCAGTACTTC. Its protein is CASRLDGDHYNEQYF.

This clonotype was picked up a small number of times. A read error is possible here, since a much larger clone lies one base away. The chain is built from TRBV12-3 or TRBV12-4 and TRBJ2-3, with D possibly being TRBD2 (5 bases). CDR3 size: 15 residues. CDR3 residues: CASSTPGGSTDAQYF. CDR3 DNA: TGTGCCAGCAGCACACCAGGAGGAAGCACAGATGCGCAGTATTTT.

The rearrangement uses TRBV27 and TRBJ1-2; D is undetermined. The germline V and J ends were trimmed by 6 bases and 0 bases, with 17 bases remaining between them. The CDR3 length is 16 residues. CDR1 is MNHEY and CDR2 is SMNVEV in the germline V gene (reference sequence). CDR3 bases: TGTGCCAGCAGCCCTGGACGGCCTGGAGCTAACTATGGCTACACCTTC. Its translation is CASSPGRPGANYGYTF.

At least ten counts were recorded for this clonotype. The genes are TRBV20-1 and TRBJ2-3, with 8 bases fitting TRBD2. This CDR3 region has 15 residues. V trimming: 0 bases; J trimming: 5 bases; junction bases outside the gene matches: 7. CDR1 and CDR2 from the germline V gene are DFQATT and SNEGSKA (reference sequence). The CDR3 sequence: CSARDPYGGGDTQYF. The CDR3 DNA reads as TGCAGTGCTAGAGACCCTTACGGGGGGGGAGATACGCAGTATTTT.

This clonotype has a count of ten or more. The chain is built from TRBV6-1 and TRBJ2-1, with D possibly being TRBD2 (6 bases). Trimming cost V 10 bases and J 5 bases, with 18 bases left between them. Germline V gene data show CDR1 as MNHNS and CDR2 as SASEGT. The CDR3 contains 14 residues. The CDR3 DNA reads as TGTGCCACCTTAGGGGCAGGGAGGCACAATGAGCAGTTCTTC. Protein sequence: CATLGAGRHNEQFF.

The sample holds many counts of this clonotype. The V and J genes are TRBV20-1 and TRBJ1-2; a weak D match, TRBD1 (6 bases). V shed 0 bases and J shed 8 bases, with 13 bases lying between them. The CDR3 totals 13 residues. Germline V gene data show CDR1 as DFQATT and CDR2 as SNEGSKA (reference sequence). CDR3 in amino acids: CSARDREGVGYTF. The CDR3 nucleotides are TGCAGTGCTAGAGATCGGGAGGGGGTAGGCTACACCTTC.

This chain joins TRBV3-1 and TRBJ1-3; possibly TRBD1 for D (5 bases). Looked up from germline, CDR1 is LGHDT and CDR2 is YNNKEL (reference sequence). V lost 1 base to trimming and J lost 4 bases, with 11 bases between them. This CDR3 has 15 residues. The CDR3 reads CASSQAPGGGNTIYF. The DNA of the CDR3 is TGTGCCAGCAGCCAAGCCCCCGGGGGAGGAAACACCATATATTTT.

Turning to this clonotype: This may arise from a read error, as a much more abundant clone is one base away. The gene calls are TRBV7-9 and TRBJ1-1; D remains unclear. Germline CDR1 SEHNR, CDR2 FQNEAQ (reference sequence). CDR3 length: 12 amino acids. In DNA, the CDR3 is TGTGCCAGCAGCGTGGGCCGCACTGAAGTTTTCTTT. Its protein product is CASSVGRTEVFF.

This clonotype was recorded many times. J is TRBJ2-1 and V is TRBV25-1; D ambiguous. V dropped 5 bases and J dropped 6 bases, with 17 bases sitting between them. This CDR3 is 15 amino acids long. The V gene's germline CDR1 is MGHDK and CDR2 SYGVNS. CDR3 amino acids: CASSPRVSYRNEQFF. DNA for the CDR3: TGTGCCAGCAGTCCCCGGGTGAGCTATCGCAATGAGCAGTTCTTC.

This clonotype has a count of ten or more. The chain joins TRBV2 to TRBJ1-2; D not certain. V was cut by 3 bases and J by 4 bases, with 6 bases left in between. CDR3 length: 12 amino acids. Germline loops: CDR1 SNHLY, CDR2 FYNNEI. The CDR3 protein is CASSDGLYGYTF. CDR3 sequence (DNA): TGTGCCAGCAGTGACGGGCTCTATGGCTACACCTTC.

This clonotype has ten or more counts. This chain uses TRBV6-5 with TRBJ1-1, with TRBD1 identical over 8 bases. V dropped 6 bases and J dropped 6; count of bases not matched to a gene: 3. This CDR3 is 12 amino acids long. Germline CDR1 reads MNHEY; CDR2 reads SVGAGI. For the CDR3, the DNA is TGTGCCAGCAGCGACAGGGGCGCTGAAGCTTTCTTT. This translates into CASSDRGAEAFF.

The CDR3 DNA reads as TGTGCCAGCAGCTTAGGGTGGGGGGTCCCCTACGAGCAGTACTTC. Translation: CASSLGWGVPYEQYF. The chain recombines TRBV7-2 with TRBJ2-7; TRBD2 is a possible D gene (6 bases). Germline CDR1 is SGHTA and CDR2 is FQGNSA. The CDR3 spans 15 residues. Trimming removed 1 base at V and 2 bases at J, with 12 bases between.

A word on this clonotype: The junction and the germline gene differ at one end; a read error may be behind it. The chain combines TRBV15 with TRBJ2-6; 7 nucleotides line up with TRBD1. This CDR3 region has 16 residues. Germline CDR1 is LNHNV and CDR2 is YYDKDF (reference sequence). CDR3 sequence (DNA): TGCGCCACCAGCAGGGAGACAGGGAGAGGGGCCGACGTCCTGACTTTC. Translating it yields CATSRETGRGADVLTF.

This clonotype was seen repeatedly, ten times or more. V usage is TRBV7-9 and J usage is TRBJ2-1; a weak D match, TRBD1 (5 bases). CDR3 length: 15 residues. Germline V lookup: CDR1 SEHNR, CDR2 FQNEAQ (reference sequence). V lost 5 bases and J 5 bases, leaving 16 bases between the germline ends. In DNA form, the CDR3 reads TGTGCCAGCAGCCTCGACCAGGGCGAGGACAATGAGCAGTTCTTC. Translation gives CASSLDQGEDNEQFF.

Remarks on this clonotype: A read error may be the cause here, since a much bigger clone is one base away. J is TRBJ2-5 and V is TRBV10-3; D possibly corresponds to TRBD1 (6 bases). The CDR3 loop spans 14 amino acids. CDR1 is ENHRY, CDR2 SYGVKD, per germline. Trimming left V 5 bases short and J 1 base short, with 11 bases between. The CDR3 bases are TGTGCCATCAGTCGGGACAAATCCCAAGAGACCCAGTACTTC. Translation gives CAISRDKSQETQYF.

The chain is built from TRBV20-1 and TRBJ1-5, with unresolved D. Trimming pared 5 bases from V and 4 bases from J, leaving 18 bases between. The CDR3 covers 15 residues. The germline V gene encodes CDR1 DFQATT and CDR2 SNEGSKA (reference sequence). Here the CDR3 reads CSAALDESGNQPQHF. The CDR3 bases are TGCAGTGCTGCCCTTGATGAGTCTGGAAATCAGCCCCAGCATTTT.

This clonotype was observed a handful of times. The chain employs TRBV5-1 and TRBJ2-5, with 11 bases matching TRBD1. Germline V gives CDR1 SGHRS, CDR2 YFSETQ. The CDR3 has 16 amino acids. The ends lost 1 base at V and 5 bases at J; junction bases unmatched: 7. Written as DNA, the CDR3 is TGCGCCAGCAGCTTGTTGGGGGACAGGGGGTTGGAGACCCAGTACTTC. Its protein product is CASSLLGDRGLETQYF.

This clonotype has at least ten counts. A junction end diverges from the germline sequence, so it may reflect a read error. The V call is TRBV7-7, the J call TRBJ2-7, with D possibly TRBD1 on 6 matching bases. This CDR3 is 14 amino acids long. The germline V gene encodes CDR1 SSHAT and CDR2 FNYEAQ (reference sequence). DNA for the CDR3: TGTGCTAGCAGCCGATCGACAGGCTCCTACGAGCAGTACTTC. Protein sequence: CASSRSTGSYEQYF.

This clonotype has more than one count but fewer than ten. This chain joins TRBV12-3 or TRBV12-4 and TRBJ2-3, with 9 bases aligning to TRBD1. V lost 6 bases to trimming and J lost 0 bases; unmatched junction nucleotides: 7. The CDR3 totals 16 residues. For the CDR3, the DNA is TGTGCCAGCAGCGGGACAGGGCCGTGGAGCACAGATACGCAGTATTTT. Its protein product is CASSGTGPWSTDTQYF.

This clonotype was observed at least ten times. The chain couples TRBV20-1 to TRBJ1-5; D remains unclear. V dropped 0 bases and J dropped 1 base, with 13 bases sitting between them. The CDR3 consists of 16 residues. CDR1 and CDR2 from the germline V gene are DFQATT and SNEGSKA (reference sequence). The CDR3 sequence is CSARDRAGWSNQPQHF. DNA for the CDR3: TGCAGTGCTAGAGATAGGGCCGGGTGGAGCAATCAGCCCCAGCATTTT.

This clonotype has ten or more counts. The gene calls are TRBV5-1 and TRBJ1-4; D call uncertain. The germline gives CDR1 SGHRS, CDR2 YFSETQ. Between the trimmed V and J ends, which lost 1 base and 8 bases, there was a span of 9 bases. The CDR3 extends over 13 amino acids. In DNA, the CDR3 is TGCGCCAGCAGCTTGAATTATATCGAAAAACTGTTTTTT. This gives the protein CASSLNYIEKLFF.